The next 6 T cell receptor beta chains were all read from a single sample in a study of PD-1 blockade in classical Hodgkin lymphoma. Relapse was seen in all patients after autologous stem cell transplantation, and brentuximab vedotin exposure was variable. Clones were read by immunoSEQ multiplex PCR, and TCRdb kept only the in-frame ones, dropping some. In the table there are more than 90,000 clones, more than 80% of which are singletons. The specimen was peripheral blood mononuclear cells (PBMCs), collected before the second cycle of nivolumab. The receptors were sampled from a human donor with classical Hodgkin lymphoma.

The V and J genes are TRBV6-6 and TRBJ2-5; tentatively, D is TRBD1 (5 bases). Trimming stripped 0 bases from V and 3 bases from J, with 8 bases between. CDR3 length equals 14 residues. CDR1 and CDR2 from the germline V gene are MNHNY and SVGAGI (reference sequence). The CDR3 nucleotides read TGTGCCAGCAGTTACTCGGGGCAGAAAGAGACCCAGTACTTC. Translation gives CASSYSGQKETQYF.

This sequence joins TRBV5-1 and TRBJ2-1, with TRBD2 matching over 13 bases. CDR1 and CDR2 (germline): SGHRS, YFSETQ. The CDR3 is made up of 14 amino acids. V shed 2 bases, J shed 8 bases, and the junction held 1 base outside the gene matches. Here the CDR3 reads CASSLGLAGDEQFF. DNA for the CDR3: TGCGCCAGCAGCTTAGGACTAGCGGGAGATGAGCAGTTCTTC.

This rearrangement joins TRBV7-9 to TRBJ1-1; D unclear. The ends were cut back, 1 base at V and 6 bases at J, with 9 bases in the middle. The CDR3 contains 13 residues. From germline, CDR1 is SEHNR and CDR2 FQNEAQ (reference sequence). CDR3 amino acids: CASSLVVGAEAFF. CDR3 nucleotides: TGTGCCAGCAGCTTAGTGGTGGGCGCTGAAGCTTTCTTT.

The chain employs TRBV5-1 and TRBJ2-7, with D unresolved. Trimming removed 2 bases at V and 0 bases at J, with 3 bases between. Germline-derived CDR1 and CDR2 are SGHRS and YFSETQ. This CDR3 region has 12 residues. The CDR3 region has the DNA TGCGCCAGCAGCTTTAGCTCCTACGAGCAGTACTTC. This translates into CASSFSSYEQYF.

This clone was recorded once. The rearrangement links TRBV11-2 to TRBJ2-7, with no clear D. CDR1 SGHAT and CDR2 FQNNGV come from the germline V gene. The CDR3 runs 13 residues. The V and J ends lost 2 bases and 1 base respectively, with 6 bases between them. The CDR3 spells CASSLSRSYEQYF. CDR3 bases: TGTGCCAGCAGCTTAAGTCGGTCCTACGAGCAGTACTTC.

This chain uses TRBV9 with TRBJ2-1; TRBD1 or TRBD2 may be the D gene (5 bases each). Between the trimmed V and J ends, which lost 3 bases and 2 bases, there was a span of 12 bases. Germline V lookup: CDR1 SGDLS, CDR2 YYNGEE. This CDR3 is 15 amino acids long. The CDR3 DNA follows: TGTGCCAGCAGCGGGGACGGGGTGCCCTACAATGAGCAGTTCTTC. Encoded protein: CASSGDGVPYNEQFF.